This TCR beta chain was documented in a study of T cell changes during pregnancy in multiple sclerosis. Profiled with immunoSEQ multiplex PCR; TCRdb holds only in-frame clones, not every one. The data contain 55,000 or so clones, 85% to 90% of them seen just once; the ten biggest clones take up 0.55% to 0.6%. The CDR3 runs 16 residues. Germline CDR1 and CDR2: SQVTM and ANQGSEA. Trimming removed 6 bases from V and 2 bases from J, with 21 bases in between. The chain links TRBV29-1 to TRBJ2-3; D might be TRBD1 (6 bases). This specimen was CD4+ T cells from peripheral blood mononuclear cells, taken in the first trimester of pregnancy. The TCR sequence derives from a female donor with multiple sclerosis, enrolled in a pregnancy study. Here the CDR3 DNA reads TGCAGCGTGAGTGGGGGCCAATTTCTCTCCACAGATACGCAGTATTTT. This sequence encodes CSVSGGQFLSTDTQYF.